This TCR beta chain was recovered during a study of blood T cell repertoires in COVID-19. Participant age was about 18 to 89 years, and participants resided in 25 or so US areas. Participant-reported clinical history was the basis for cohort assignment. Germline assignment: CDR1 LGHNT and CDR2 FRNRAP. After removal of 1 base from V and 9 bases from J, the junction contained 3 bases not matched to a gene. The CDR3 is 13 residues long. Original processing notes: Reference gene primer amplification gave estimated nucleated cell counts. TCRdb keeps only in-frame clones here, not all; method: immunoSEQ multiplex PCR. V and J calls and clone size come straight from that table; D and trimming were deduced from the DNA. This table has just over 80,000 clones, about 89% appearing once.

The receptor was derived from a woman between 45 and 60 years old with acute COVID-19. This chain joins TRBV12-5 and TRBJ2-1; 7 bases agree with TRBD2. Sequencing was carried out using PBMCs or T cells enriched from blood (not recorded which). This CDR3 is CASGLGEGREQFF. The DNA of the CDR3 is TGTGCTAGTGGTTTGGGGGAGGGCCGTGAGCAGTTCTTC. The full variable domain, with the rest looked up from reference TRBV12-5 and TRBJ2-1, is DARVTQTPRHKVTEMGQEVTMRCQPILGHNTVFWYRQTMMQGLELLAYFRNRAPLDDSGMPKDRFSAEMPDATLATLKIQPSEPRDSAVYFCASGLGEGREQFFGPGTRLTVL.